This TCR beta chain was retrieved from a study of T cell changes during pregnancy in multiple sclerosis. Per germline, CDR1 SEHNR and CDR2 FQNEAQ (reference sequence). V was shortened by 2 bases and J by 0 bases, with 13 bases between the two germline ends. This CDR3 spans 16 amino acids. Measured with immunoSEQ multiplex PCR; TCRdb has only the in-frame clones, and not every one. The profile shows over 70,000 clones, roughly 93% of them singletons. The source was peripheral blood, collected in the third trimester of pregnancy. This chain links TRBV7-9 with TRBJ1-2; no clear D. The TCR sequence derives from a female donor with multiple sclerosis, enrolled in a pregnancy study. The CDR3 coding sequence is TGTGCCAGCAGCTTAATGGCAGCGCCGGCTAACTATGGCTACACCTTC. Its protein product is CASSLMAAPANYGYTF.